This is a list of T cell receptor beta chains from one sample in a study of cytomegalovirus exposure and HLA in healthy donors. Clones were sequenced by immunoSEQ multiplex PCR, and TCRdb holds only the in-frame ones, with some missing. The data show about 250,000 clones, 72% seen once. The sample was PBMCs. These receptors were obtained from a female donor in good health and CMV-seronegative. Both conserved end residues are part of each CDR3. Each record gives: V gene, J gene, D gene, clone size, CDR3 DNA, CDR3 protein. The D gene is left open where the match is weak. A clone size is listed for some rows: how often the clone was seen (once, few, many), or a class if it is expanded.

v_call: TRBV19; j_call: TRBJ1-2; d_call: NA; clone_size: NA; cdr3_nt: TGTGCCAGTAGTACCGGGACAACCGTCTATGGCTACACCTTC; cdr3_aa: CASSTGTTVYGYTF
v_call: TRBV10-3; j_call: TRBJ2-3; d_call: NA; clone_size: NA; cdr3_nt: TGTGCCATCGGCAGGGACACAGATACGCAGTATTTT; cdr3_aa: CAIGRDTDTQYF
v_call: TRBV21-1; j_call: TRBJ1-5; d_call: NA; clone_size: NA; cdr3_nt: TGTGCCAGCAGCGAGACAAAAACTAGCAATCAGCCCCAGCATTTT; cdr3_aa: CASSETKTSNQPQHF
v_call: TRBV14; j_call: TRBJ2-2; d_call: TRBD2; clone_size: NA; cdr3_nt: TGTGCCAGCAGCTCGACTAGCGGGACCGGGGAGCTGTTTTTT; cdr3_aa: CASSSTSGTGELFF
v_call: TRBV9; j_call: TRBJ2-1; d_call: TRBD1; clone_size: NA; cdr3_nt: TGTGCCAGCAGCCCCGGGACAGGGGTCTCCTACAATGAGCAGTTCTTC; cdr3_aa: CASSPGTGVSYNEQFF
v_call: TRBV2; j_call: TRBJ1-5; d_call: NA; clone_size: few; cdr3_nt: TGTGCCAGCAGCTCTCCTCCGGGAACCGCAAATAGCAATCAGCCCCAGCATTTT; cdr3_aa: CASSSPPGTANSNQPQHF
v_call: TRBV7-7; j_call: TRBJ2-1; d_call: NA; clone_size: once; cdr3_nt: TGTGCTAGCAGCCCAGGGGCTGGTGGGTCCTACAATGAGCAGTTCTTC; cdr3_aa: CASSPGAGGSYNEQFF
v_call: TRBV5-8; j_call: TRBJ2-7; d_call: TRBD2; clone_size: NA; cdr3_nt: TGTGCCAGCAGCTTGCTAGCGGGATTTACCTACGAGCAGTACTTC; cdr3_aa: CASSLLAGFTYEQYF
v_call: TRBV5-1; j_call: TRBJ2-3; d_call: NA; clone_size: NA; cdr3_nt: TGCGCCAGCAGCCTGCCGACAGGCACAGATACGCAGTATTTT; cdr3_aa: CASSLPTGTDTQYF
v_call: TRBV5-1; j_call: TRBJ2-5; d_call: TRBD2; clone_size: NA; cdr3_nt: TGCGCCAGCAGCCGGGAGGGGGAGACCCAGTACTTC; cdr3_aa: CASSREGETQYF
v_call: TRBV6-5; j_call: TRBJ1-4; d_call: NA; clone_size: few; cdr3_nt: TGTGCCAGCAGTCGGGAATCCGGGGGTGAAAAACTGTTTTTT; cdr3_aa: CASSRESGGEKLFF
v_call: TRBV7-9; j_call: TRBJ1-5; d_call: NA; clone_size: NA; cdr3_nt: TGTGCCAGCAGCTTATATGGGGGCGCCGAAAATCAGCCCCAGCATTTT; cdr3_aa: CASSLYGGAENQPQHF
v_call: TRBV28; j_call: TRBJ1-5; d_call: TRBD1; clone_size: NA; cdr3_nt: TGTGCCAGCAGGTATACAGGGGGCAGGTTAGTTCATCAGCCCCAGCATTTT; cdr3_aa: CASRYTGGRLVHQPQHF
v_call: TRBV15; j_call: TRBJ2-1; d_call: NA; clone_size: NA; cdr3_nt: TGTGCCACCAGCGACTTGGGCTACAATGAGCAGTTCTTC; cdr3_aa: CATSDLGYNEQFF
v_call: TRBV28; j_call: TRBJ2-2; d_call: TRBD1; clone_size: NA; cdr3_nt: TGTGCCAGCAGTTGGACAGGGAACACCGGGGAGCTGTTTTTT; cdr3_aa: CASSWTGNTGELFF
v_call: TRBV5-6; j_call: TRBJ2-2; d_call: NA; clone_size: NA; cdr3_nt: TGTGCCAGCAGCTTGGCAGGGGGGACTAACACCGGGGAGCTGTTTTTT; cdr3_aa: CASSLAGGTNTGELFF
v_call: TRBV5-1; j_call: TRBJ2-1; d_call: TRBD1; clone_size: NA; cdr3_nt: TGCGCCAGCAGCTTGTTCTCTGGGACAGGGGTCAATGAGCAGTTCTTC; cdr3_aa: CASSLFSGTGVNEQFF
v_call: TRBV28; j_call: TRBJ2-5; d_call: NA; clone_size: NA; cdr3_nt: TGTGCCACAAACCGGGATACCCAAGAGGCCCAGTACTTC; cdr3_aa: CATNRDTQEAQYF
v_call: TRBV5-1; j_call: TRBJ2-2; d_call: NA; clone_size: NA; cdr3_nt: TGCGCCAGCACGAGACAGGAGAACACCGGGGAGCTGTTTTTT; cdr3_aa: CASTRQENTGELFF
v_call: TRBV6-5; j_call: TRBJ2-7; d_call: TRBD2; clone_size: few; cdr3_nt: TGTGCCAGCAGCCTACCCGGACGGGAGGACCACGAGCAGTACTTC; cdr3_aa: CASSLPGREDHEQYF
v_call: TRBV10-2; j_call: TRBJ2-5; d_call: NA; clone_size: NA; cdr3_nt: TGCGCCAGCAGTGACCGAGGTCAATTGGAGACCCAGTACTTC; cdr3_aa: CASSDRGQLETQYF
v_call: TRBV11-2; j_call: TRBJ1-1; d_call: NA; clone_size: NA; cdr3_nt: TGTGCCAGCAGCCCGGACACTGAAGCTTTCTTT; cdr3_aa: CASSPDTEAFF
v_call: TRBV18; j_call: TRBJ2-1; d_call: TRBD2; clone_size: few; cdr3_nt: TGTGCCAGCTCACCTCCCGCGGGAGTCAATGAGCAGTTCTTC; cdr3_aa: CASSPPAGVNEQFF
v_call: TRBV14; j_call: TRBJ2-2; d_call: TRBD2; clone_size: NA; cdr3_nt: TGTGCCAGCAGCCTGGCTAGCGGGAATACCGGGGAGCTGTTTTTT; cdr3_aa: CASSLASGNTGELFF
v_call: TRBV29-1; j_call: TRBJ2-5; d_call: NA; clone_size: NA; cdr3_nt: TGCAGCGTTGATCTCGGGACCCAGTACTTC; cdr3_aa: CSVDLGTQYF
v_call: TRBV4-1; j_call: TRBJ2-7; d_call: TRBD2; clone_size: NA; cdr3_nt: TGCGCCAGCAGCCAAGATTTCTGGCAGGGAGGGTACGAGCAGTACTTC; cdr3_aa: CASSQDFWQGGYEQYF
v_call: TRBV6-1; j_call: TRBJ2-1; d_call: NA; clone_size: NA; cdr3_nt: TGTGCCAGCACTAAACAGGGTGGCAATGAGCAGTTCTTC; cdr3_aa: CASTKQGGNEQFF
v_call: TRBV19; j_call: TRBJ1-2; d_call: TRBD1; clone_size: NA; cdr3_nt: TGTGCCAGTAGCCGACAGGGGGCCTATGGCTACACCTTC; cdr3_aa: CASSRQGAYGYTF
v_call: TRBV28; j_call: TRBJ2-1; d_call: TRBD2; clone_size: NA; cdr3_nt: TGTGCCAGCAGTCCGATACTAGCGGGAGCTCACAATGAGCAGTTCTTC; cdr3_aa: CASSPILAGAHNEQFF
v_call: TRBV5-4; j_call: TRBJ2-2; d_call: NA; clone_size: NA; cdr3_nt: TGTGCCAGCAGCTTGGGGCCCTCACAAGGGGAGCTGTTTTTT; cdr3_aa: CASSLGPSQGELFF
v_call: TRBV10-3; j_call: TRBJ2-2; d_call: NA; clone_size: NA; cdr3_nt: TGTGCCATCAGTGAGAAACAGGGTGGCACCGGGGAGCTGTTTTTT; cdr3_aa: CAISEKQGGTGELFF
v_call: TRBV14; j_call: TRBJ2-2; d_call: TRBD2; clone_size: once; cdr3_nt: TGTGCCAGCAGCCCAGGGACTAGGGGGACGTCCGGGGAGCTGTTTTTT; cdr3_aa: CASSPGTRGTSGELFF
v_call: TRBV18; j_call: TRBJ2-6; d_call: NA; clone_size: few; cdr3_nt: TGTGCCAGCTCACCACCTCGTATGTCTGGGGCCAACGTCCTGACTTTC; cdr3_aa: CASSPPRMSGANVLTF
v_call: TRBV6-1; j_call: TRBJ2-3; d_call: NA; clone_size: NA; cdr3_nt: TGTGCCAGCAGTGGGGCTAGCACAGATACGCAGTATTTT; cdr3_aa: CASSGASTDTQYF
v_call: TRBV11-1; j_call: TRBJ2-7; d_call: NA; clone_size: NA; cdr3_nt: TGTGCCAGCAGCCTAGAATTTCGCGAGCAGTACTTC; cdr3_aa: CASSLEFREQYF
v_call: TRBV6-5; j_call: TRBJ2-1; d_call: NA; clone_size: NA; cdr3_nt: TGTGCCAGCAGCCCAGGTTTGAGTACGCAGGATGAGCAGTTCTTC; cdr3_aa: CASSPGLSTQDEQFF
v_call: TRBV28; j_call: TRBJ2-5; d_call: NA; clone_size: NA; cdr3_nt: TGTGCCAGCAGTTTGGGAGCCCGCCAAGAGACCCAGTACTTC; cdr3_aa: CASSLGARQETQYF
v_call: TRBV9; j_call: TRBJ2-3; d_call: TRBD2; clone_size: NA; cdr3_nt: TGTGCCAGCAGCCCCAGACTAGCGGGAGCGATAGATACGCAGTATTTT; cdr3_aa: CASSPRLAGAIDTQYF
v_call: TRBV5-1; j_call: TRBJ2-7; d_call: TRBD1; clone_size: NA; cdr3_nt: TGCGCCAGCGCCCCCTTGACAGGGTCCTCCTACGAGCAGTACTTC; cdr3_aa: CASAPLTGSSYEQYF
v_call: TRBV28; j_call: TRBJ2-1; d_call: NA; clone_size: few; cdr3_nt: TGTGCCAGCAGCATACAGAGCAATGAGCAGTTCTTC; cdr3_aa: CASSIQSNEQFF
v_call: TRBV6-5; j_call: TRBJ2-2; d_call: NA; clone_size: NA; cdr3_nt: TGTGCCAGCAGTTTAGGGGGGAACACCGGGGAGCTGTTTTTT; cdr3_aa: CASSLGGNTGELFF
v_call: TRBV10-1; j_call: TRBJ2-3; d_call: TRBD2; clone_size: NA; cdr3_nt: TGCGCCAGCAGTGAGTCGGCTAGCGGGAGTCTGGCGGGTACGCAGTATTTT; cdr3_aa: CASSESASGSLAGTQYF